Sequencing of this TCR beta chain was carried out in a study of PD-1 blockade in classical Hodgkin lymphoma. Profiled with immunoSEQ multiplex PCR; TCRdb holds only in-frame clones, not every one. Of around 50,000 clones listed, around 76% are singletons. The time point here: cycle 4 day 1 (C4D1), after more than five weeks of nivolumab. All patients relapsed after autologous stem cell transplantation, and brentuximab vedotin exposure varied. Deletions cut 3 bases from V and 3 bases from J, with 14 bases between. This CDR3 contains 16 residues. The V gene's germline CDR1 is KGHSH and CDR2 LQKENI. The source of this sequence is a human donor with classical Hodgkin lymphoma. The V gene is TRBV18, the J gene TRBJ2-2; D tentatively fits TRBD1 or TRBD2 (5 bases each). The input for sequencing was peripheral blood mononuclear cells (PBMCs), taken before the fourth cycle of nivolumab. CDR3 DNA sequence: TGTGCCAGCTCACCCCTCGGGACGGTCGACACCGGGGAGCTGTTTTTT. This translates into CASSPLGTVDTGELFF.